These 4 T cell receptor beta chains originate from one sample sequenced in a study of vaccination and CD4 T cells after COVID-19. The treatment here: roughly 10-day PBMC culture with coronavirus spike peptide pools or control peptides (ViraFEST assay). CD4+ T cells that had been cultured provided DNA sequenced with the Oncomine TCR Beta short-read assay. TCRdb redid the calling of the PCR reads with MiXCR, one entry per CDR3 protein. The sample includes about 26,000 distinct CDR3 sequences, around three fifths of them seen just once. Their antigens remain unidentified. Sequencing was carried out using CD4+ T cells from blood, cultured in vitro. These receptors were taken from a human donor who had recovered from COVID-19.

A few counts support this clonotype. CDR3: CASSSQGGRVGKLFF. The CDR3 DNA reads TGTGCCAGCAGCTCTCAGGGAGGCCGTGTCGGAAAACTGTTTTTT. The chain links TRBV7-2 to TRBJ1-4; a weak D match, TRBD1 (5 bases). V was shortened by 4 bases and J by 10 bases, with 19 bases between the two germline ends. In germline, CDR1 is SGHTA, CDR2 FQGNSA. There are 15 residues in the CDR3.

The gene calls are TRBV28 and TRBJ1-2, with a weak D call TRBD1 (6 bases). V was shortened by 4 bases and J by 4 bases, with 22 bases between the two germline ends. The CDR3 covers 17 residues. The germline V gene encodes CDR1 MDHEN and CDR2 SYDVKM. CDR3 residues: CASSSTNSGQLLYGYTF. CDR3 coding DNA: TGTGCCAGCAGTTCGACCAATAGCGGACAGCTCCTCTATGGCTACACCTTC.

The rearrangement links TRBV6-1 to TRBJ2-1; TRBD2 matches 9 bases. After removal of 1 base from V and 7 bases from J, the junction contained 5 bases not matched to a gene. Germline V CDR1 and CDR2: MNHNS, SASEGT. This CDR3 spans 15 amino acids. The CDR3 here is CASSEGIAGVNEQFF. The DNA of the CDR3 is TGTGCCAGCAGTGAAGGGATAGCGGGAGTAAATGAGCAGTTCTTC.

DNA for the CDR3: TGTGCCAGTAGTATAGTTTCCACCGGGACAACCTATAGCAATCAGCCCCAGCATTTT. Protein: CASSIVSTGTTYSNQPQHF. This rearrangement joins TRBV19 to TRBJ1-5, with D tentatively TRBD1 (6 bases). This CDR3 comprises 19 residues. Germline CDR1 LNHDA, CDR2 SQIVND (reference sequence). The V end lost 1 base, the J end lost 0 bases, and 19 bases lay between the germline ends.